A single sample is the source of the 18 T cell receptor beta chains below, sequenced in a study of T-cell memory formation after mild COVID-19. TCRdb re-analysed the 5' RACE reads in MiXCR, keeping a single row per CDR3 protein. This table has 130,000 to 150,000 distinct CDR3 sequences, about 19% appearing once. Sequencing was done on a sample of PBMCs or a T cell subset sorted from them (not recorded which). These receptors all stem from an adult woman who had mild COVID-19 (a few samples of this study predate the infection). Cell type and time point are not known.

This clonotype has only a few counts. This chain uses TRBV2 with TRBJ1-6; weak D call: TRBD1 (5 bases). Germline V gene data show CDR1 as SNHLY and CDR2 as FYNNEI. CDR3 length: 18 residues. V was trimmed by 5 bases and J by 0 bases, leaving 17 bases between them. The CDR3 protein is CASSRDGPLSSYNSPLHF. CDR3 sequence (DNA): TGTGCCAGCAGTCGGGACGGTCCTCTAAGCTCCTATAATTCACCCCTCCACTTT.

This clonotype was observed a few times. The rearrangement uses TRBV6-5 and TRBJ2-5; D remains unclear. The germline V gene encodes CDR1 MNHEY and CDR2 SVGAGI. V was pared by 6 bases and J by 7 bases, with 18 bases between. This CDR3 contains 14 residues. CDR3 in DNA: TGTGCCAGCAGCCCCTCGAGCGATTCATTGACCCAGTACTTC. Protein product: CASSPSSDSLTQYF.

This rearrangement joins TRBV20-1 to TRBJ1-5, with D perhaps TRBD1 (5 bases). V lost 7 bases and J lost 5, with 12 bases in between. CDR3 length equals 12 residues. CDR1 and CDR2 from the germline V gene are DFQATT and SNEGSKA (reference sequence). CDR3 in DNA: TGCAGTGTGGGGCAGATCTATCAGCCCCAGCATTTT. As protein: CSVGQIYQPQHF.

The V and J genes are TRBV5-1 and TRBJ2-7; 9 nucleotides align to TRBD2. The CDR3 extends over 17 amino acids. The trim removed 0 bases at V and 5 bases at J, leaving 12 bases unmatched. Germline loops: CDR1 SGHRS, CDR2 YFSETQ. CDR3 in DNA: TGCGCCAGCAGCTTGGCTGGGCTAGCGGGGAGACCAAACGAGCAGTACTTC. As protein: CASSLAGLAGRPNEQYF.

This clonotype was recorded once. The chain combines TRBV12-3 or TRBV12-4 with TRBJ2-3; 8 nucleotides line up with TRBD2. The CDR3 covers 15 residues. V gave up 4 bases and J gave up 4 bases; unmatched junction bases: 7. CDR3 loop: CASSSFGGASDTQYF. For the CDR3, the DNA is TGTGCCAGCAGTTCCTTCGGGGGGGCCTCAGATACGCAGTATTTT.

This clonotype has a handful of counts. CDR3 nucleotides: TGTGCCAGCAGCTTAGGACTTGGCTCCTACAATGAGCAGTTCTTC. As protein: CASSLGLGSYNEQFF. This chain uses TRBV7-3 with TRBJ2-1; D may be TRBD2 (5 bases). Per the germline V gene, CDR1 is SGHTA and CDR2 is FQGTGA. The germline V and J ends were trimmed by 2 bases and 0 bases, with 8 bases remaining between them. The CDR3 loop spans 15 amino acids.

The chain couples TRBV18 to TRBJ2-4; tentatively, D is TRBD1 or TRBD2 (5 bases each). There are 16 residues in the CDR3. Germline V gene sequence: CDR1 KGHSH, CDR2 LQKENI. V was shortened by 2 bases and J by 6 bases, with 17 bases between the two germline ends. The CDR3 is CASSPIGTPSPNIQYF. The CDR3 nucleotides are TGTGCCAGCTCACCAATTGGGACCCCTTCCCCAAACATTCAGTACTTC. The full variable domain, completed using reference TRBV18 and TRBJ2-4, is NAGVMQNPRHLVRRRGQEARLRCSPMKGHSHVYWYRQLPEEGLKFMVYLQKENIIDESGMPKERFSAEFPKEGPSILRIQQVVRGDSAAYFCASSPIGTPSPNIQYFGAGTRLSVL.

There are a few counts of this clonotype. V gene TRBV5-1 combines with J gene TRBJ2-3; D assignment may be TRBD1 or TRBD2 (6 bases each). Trimming pared 1 base from V and 5 bases from J, leaving 14 bases between. Per the germline V gene, CDR1 is SGHRS and CDR2 is YFSETQ. The CDR3 consists of 15 residues. The CDR3 here is CASSLLKGGGDTQYF. The DNA of the CDR3 is TGCGCCAGCAGCTTGTTGAAGGGGGGTGGAGATACGCAGTATTTT.

This clonotype was seen a few times. V is TRBV6-5 and J is TRBJ2-1; D not certain. The ends were cut back, 0 bases at V and 10 bases at J, with 7 bases in the middle. CDR1 is MNHEY, CDR2 SVGAGI, per germline. The CDR3 is 12 amino acids. CDR3 nucleotides: TGTGCCAGCAGTTACTCTCGGCAGGAGCAGTTCTTC. Translating gives CASSYSRQEQFF.

J is TRBJ2-7 and V is TRBV18; D is perhaps TRBD1 (6 bases). The germline V gene encodes CDR1 KGHSH and CDR2 LQKENI. The CDR3 has 17 residues. V shed 6 bases and J shed 7 bases, with 28 bases lying between them. This CDR3 is CASSPKTYGTPDGEQYF. CDR3 coding DNA: TGTGCCAGCTCGCCTAAAACATACGGGACACCGGATGGAGAGCAGTACTTC.

This clonotype was observed a handful of times. The V and J genes are TRBV7-3 and TRBJ1-1; possibly TRBD1 for D (5 bases). Germline values: CDR1 SGHTA, CDR2 FQGTGA. The CDR3 contains 15 residues. V dropped 5 bases and J dropped 2 bases, with 15 bases sitting between them. CDR3 loop: CASSTIPGPNTEAFF. For the CDR3, the DNA is TGTGCCAGCAGCACCATCCCGGGACCAAACACTGAAGCTTTCTTT.

This clonotype showed up just a few times. The rearrangement joins TRBV12-3 or TRBV12-4 to TRBJ1-1; no definite D call. The CDR3 sequence is 14 residues long. Trimming left V 9 bases short and J 0 bases short, with 14 bases between. The CDR3: CASDWSVLNTEAFF. As DNA, the CDR3 is TGTGCCAGTGATTGGTCCGTGTTGAACACTGAAGCTTTCTTT.

This clonotype was seen more than once but under ten times. The gene calls are TRBV7-8 and TRBJ2-5, with D perhaps TRBD1 or TRBD2 (5 bases each). V lost 7 bases and J 2 bases, leaving 14 bases between the germline ends. There are 14 residues in the CDR3. Germline V lookup: CDR1 SGHVS, CDR2 FQNEAQ. The CDR3 reads CASKLGTHQETQYF. In nucleotides, the CDR3 is TGTGCCAGCAAGCTTGGGACCCATCAAGAGACCCAGTACTTC.

The chain links TRBV5-6 to TRBJ2-5; TRBD1 matches at 10 bases. The CDR3 runs 14 residues. V lost 4 bases to trimming and J lost 4 bases; unmatched junction nucleotides: 4. Germline V gene data show CDR1 as SGHDT and CDR2 as YYEEEE. The CDR3 DNA reads as TGTGCCAGCAGCGGGAGGGACAGGGGAGAGACCCAGTACTTC. Its translation: CASSGRDRGETQYF.

J is TRBJ1-2 and V is TRBV5-6; D possibly corresponds to TRBD1 (6 bases). Germline CDR1 is SGHDT and CDR2 is YYEEEE. The CDR3 covers 16 residues. Trimming removed 5 bases from V and 0 bases from J, with 17 bases in between. CDR3: CASRKLQGIANYGYTF. The CDR3 region has the DNA TGTGCCAGCAGAAAGCTACAGGGAATAGCTAACTATGGCTACACCTTC.

This chain connects TRBV18 to TRBJ2-5; D unclear. Germline-derived CDR1 and CDR2 are KGHSH and LQKENI. The V end was cut by 2 bases, the J end by 3 bases, with 10 bases between. The CDR3 loop spans 14 amino acids. The DNA of the CDR3 is TGTGCCAGCTCACCAGAGATTACTGAAGAGACCCAGTACTTC. This sequence encodes CASSPEITEETQYF.

This clonotype occurred a few times. This chain connects TRBV7-9 to TRBJ2-1; 14 bases are shared with TRBD2. V lost 4 bases, J lost 9 bases, and 5 bases stayed unmatched. This CDR3 region has 15 residues. Germline V gives CDR1 SEHNR, CDR2 FQNEAQ (reference sequence). The CDR3 sequence is CASSSTSGRDGEQFF. CDR3 bases: TGTGCCAGCAGCTCGACTAGCGGGAGGGATGGTGAGCAGTTCTTC.

The DNA of the CDR3 is TGCGCCAGCAGCCCCCGGGACAGCGAAAACTCACCCCTCCACTTT. Its protein product is CASSPRDSENSPLHF. The chain is built from TRBV5-1 and TRBJ1-6, with 7 bases identical to TRBD1. The CDR3 has 15 residues. V dropped 4 bases and J dropped 10; count of bases not matched to a gene: 11. Germline CDR1 and CDR2: SGHRS and YFSETQ.